A single sample gave rise to the 3 T cell receptor beta chains below, sequenced in a study of T-cell memory formation after mild COVID-19. In TCRdb, the 5' RACE reads were re-called with MiXCR into one record per CDR3 protein. The repertoire consists of some 68,000 distinct CDR3 sequences, with 16% occurring once and the leading ten covering roughly a third. Sequenced sample: PBMCs or a T cell subset sorted from them (not recorded which). These receptors were obtained from an adult woman who had mild COVID-19 (a few samples of this study predate the infection). Cell type and time point are not known.

In regard to this clonotype: One end of the junction does not line up with germline, which may come from a read error. V usage is TRBV6-5 and J usage is TRBJ2-1; D gene unclear. This CDR3 is built from 14 residues. CDR1 is MNHEY, CDR2 SVGAGI, per germline. This chain's CDR3 is CASSYGDSNNEQFF. The CDR3 region has the DNA TGTGCCAGCAGTTACGGAGACTCCAACAATGAGCAGTTCTTC.

This clonotype was observed a few times. The rearrangement joins TRBV11-2 to TRBJ1-1; D is unclear. The CDR3 is 12 amino acids. CDR1 and CDR2 (germline): SGHAT, FQNNGV. V lost 4 bases and J lost 4, with 7 bases in between. CDR3 sequence (DNA): TGTGCCAGCAGCTCCTACCGCACTGAAGCTTTCTTT. Translation: CASSSYRTEAFF.

This clonotype has only a few counts. The chain combines TRBV9 with TRBJ2-7, with D tentatively TRBD1 (6 bases). CDR1 SGDLS and CDR2 YYNGEE come from the germline V gene. The length of the CDR3 is 14 residues. Trimming shortened V by 0 bases and J by 0 bases, and 7 bases separated the two germline ends. As DNA, the CDR3 is TGTGCCAGCAGCGTAGGGGACAACTCCTACGAGCAGTACTTC. This gives the protein CASSVGDNSYEQYF.